The present TCR beta chain was sequenced within a study of human T cells and chemical hapten exposure. Study in general: Sensitization applied 2% DPC to around 2 cm by around 2 cm of upper inner arm skin.

This clonotype was observed many times. Its antigen is undetermined. TCRdb fed the RACE reads into MiXCR, producing one record per CDR3 protein. The data show some 400,000 distinct CDR3 sequences, with roughly 5% seen just once and about 2.5% held by the top ten. This sample's time point: pre-sensitization, week 0. Treatment indicated: therapeutic diphenylcyclopropenone sensitization with weekly scalp DPC. Every donor had alopecia and was 18 to 70 years old; all were suitable for DPC. Germline loops: CDR1 MNHEY, CDR2 SMNVEV (reference sequence). This CDR3 contains 16 residues. Trimming at V came to 4 bases and at J to 6 bases, leaving 12 bases not matched to a gene. Study outcomes and limitations: Compared with pre-sensitization or healthy control sets, expanded TCRs clustered more. Counts of expanded TCRs at PT1 were positively correlated with patch test score.

The V call is TRBV27, the J call TRBJ2-3; 8 bases agree with TRBD2. The specimen comprised whole blood, sampled in connection with sensitization to the hapten diphenylcyclopropenone (DPC). The TCR was taken from a woman aged 50 to 65 with alopecia areata. Some clones in this sample may be carry-over from other donors' samples. DNA for the CDR3: TGTGCCAGCAGTTGGGTAGCGGGATCGGGTTCCGATACGCAGTATTTT. Its protein product is CASSWVAGSGSDTQYF.